Shown below are 5 T cell receptor beta chains from a single sample sequenced in a study of blood T cell repertoires in COVID-19. Some clones are missing from TCRdb's copy, which holds only in-frame ones; the method was immunoSEQ multiplex PCR. This table has approximately 250,000 clones, approximately 90% appearing once. The sequenced sample was PBMCs or T cells enriched from blood (not recorded which). Receptors originate from a woman in her forties with acute COVID-19.

The chain carries TRBV7-2 and TRBJ1-3; unclear D gene. V was cut by 1 base and J by 2 bases, with 12 bases left in between. Looked up from germline, CDR1 is SGHTA and CDR2 is FQGNSA. The CDR3 is 16 residues long. CDR3 DNA: TGTGCCAGCAGCTTAGAAATAACCCAGGCTGGAAACACCATATATTTT. Translated, it gives CASSLEITQAGNTIYF.

The chain is built from TRBV28 and TRBJ1-1; TRBD1 matches at 9 bases. The CDR3 length is 15 residues. In germline, CDR1 is MDHEN, CDR2 SYDVKM. V lost 5 bases and J lost 6; bases outside the gene matches: 10. The CDR3 is CASSLLITGGPEAFF. Written as DNA, the CDR3 is TGTGCCAGCAGTCTTCTCATCACAGGGGGCCCTGAAGCTTTCTTT.

The chain recombines TRBV18 with TRBJ2-1; D is perhaps TRBD2 (5 bases). Germline CDR1 KGHSH, CDR2 LQKENI. The CDR3 spans 15 residues. V was shortened by 0 bases and J by 6 bases, with 12 bases between the two germline ends. The CDR3 nucleotides are TGTGCCAGCTCACCACCTAGCGTGGAGGTCAATGAGCAGTTCTTC. Its translation is CASSPPSVEVNEQFF.

This clone has just a few counts. This chain uses TRBV10-2 with TRBJ1-2, with D possibly matching TRBD1 (6 bases). V was pared by 4 bases and J by 0 bases, with 15 bases between. CDR1 is WSHSY, CDR2 SAAADI, per germline. This CDR3 contains 16 residues. The CDR3 reads CASSVLSDSSNYGYTF. CDR3 sequence (DNA): TGCGCCAGCAGTGTACTCTCGGACAGTTCTAACTATGGCTACACCTTC.

The chain employs TRBV28 and TRBJ2-7; the match to TRBD2 covers 14 bases. CDR1 and CDR2 from the germline V gene are MDHEN and SYDVKM. The CDR3 has 15 amino acids. The junction had 7 bases not matched to a gene; V was cut back by 6 bases and J by 6 bases. CDR3 sequence reads: CASRRLAGGPGEQYF. The CDR3 coding sequence is TGTGCCAGCAGGAGACTAGCGGGAGGGCCAGGCGAGCAGTACTTC.